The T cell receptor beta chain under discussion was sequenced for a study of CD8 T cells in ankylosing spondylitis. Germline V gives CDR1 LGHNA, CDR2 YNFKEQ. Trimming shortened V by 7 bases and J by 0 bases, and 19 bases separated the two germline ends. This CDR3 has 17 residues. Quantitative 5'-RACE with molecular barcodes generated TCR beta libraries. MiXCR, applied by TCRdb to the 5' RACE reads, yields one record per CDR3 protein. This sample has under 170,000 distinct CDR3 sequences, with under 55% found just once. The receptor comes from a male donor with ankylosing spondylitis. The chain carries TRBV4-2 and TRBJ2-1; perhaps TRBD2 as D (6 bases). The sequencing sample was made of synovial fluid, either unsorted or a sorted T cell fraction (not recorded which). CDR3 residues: CASNLLPGSSSYNEQFF. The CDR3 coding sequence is TGTGCCAGCAACCTCTTGCCCGGGAGTAGCTCCTACAATGAGCAGTTCTTC.